In this sample, the clone carrying this TCR beta chain turned up many times. This CDR3 is built from 16 residues. Germline CDR1 LNHNV, CDR2 YYDKDF (reference sequence). Trimming removed 5 bases from V and 1 base from J, with 15 bases in between. Amplification of TCR beta CDR3 regions used RNA transcripts. The library came from an HTBI-primed first-round RT-PCR and a second-round multiplex PCR. TCRdb reanalysed the multiplex PCR reads using MiXCR and keeps one entry per CDR3 protein. The sample holds about 220,000 distinct CDR3 sequences, roughly 21% seen once. This sample was taken from a study of Graves' ophthalmopathy and Graves' hyperthyroidism.

The sequenced sample was peripheral blood. The V gene is TRBV15, the J gene TRBJ2-4; D uncertain. The receptor was derived from a woman aged 45-65 years with Graves' ophthalmopathy. This chain's CDR3 is CATSPSGAWAKNIQYF. CDR3 DNA: TGTGCCACCAGCCCATCAGGAGCTTGGGCCAAAAACATTCAGTACTTC.